This is a list of T cell receptor beta chains from one sample in a study of blood T cell repertoires in COVID-19. Some clones are missing from TCRdb's copy, which holds only in-frame ones; the method was immunoSEQ multiplex PCR. The sample includes some 300,000 clones, roughly nine tenths of them seen just once. Sequencing input: PBMCs or T cells enriched from blood (not recorded which). These receptors all stem from a woman aged 50 to 65 who had been exposed to COVID-19. The CDR3 runs from the conserved cysteine through the conserved F or W. The order of the fields is D gene, clone size, V gene, J gene, CDR3 DNA, CDR3 protein. D genes are given only for firm matches. Rows may omit the clone size; those that give it use once, few, many or a size class.

>-|-|TRBV9|TRBJ2-1
TGTGCCAGCAGCGTAGATCCCTCGAGTTACAATGAGCAGTTCTTC
CASSVDPSSYNEQFF
>-|-|TRBV4-1|TRBJ2-7
TGCGCCAGCAGCCAAGTCCTCTGGGGGGACGAGCAGTACTTC
CASSQVLWGDEQYF
>TRBD1|once|TRBV9|TRBJ2-7
TGTGCCAGCAGCTCGGGACAGTCGAGTAGCCACGAGCAGTACTTC
CASSSGQSSSHEQYF
>-|-|TRBV5-1|TRBJ2-2
TGCGCCAGCAGCTTGTCTCTAGGGGATACCGGGGAGCTGTTTTTT
CASSLSLGDTGELFF
>-|-|TRBV28|TRBJ1-4
TGTGCCAGCAGCCCCTCAGGTGCAACTAATGAAAAACTGTTTTTT
CASSPSGATNEKLFF
>-|-|TRBV6-2/TRBV6-3|TRBJ1-6
TGTGCCAGCAGTGCCAGGGCTGATTCACCCCTCCACTTT
CASSARADSPLHF
>-|-|TRBV27|TRBJ1-5
TGTGCCAGCCGCGGGTCGGGGGGCGGTCAGCCCCAGCATTTT
CASRGSGGGQPQHF
>TRBD1|once|TRBV5-4|TRBJ2-1
TGTGCCAGCAGCTTGGCAGGGGGCCATGAGCAGTTCTTC
CASSLAGGHEQFF
>TRBD1|-|TRBV19|TRBJ2-2
TGTGCCAGTAGTACCACCGGGACAGGGCGGGCCGGGGAGCTGTTTTTT
CASSTTGTGRAGELFF
>-|-|TRBV7-8|TRBJ2-7
TGTGCCAGCAGCCCCCATAGCCGCGAGCAGTACTTC
CASSPHSREQYF
>TRBD2|-|TRBV18|TRBJ2-2
TGTGCCAGCTCAACGGGGGGAGCATCGAACACCGGGGAGCTGTTTTTT
CASSTGGASNTGELFF
>TRBD2|-|TRBV28|TRBJ2-1
TGTGCCAGCAGTCCTTGGACTAGCGGGGATACCGGACATCAAAATGAGCAGTTCTTC
CASSPWTSGDTGHQNEQFF
>TRBD1|-|TRBV24-1|TRBJ2-2
TGTGCCACCTCCGGGACAGGGGTGACCGGGGAGCTGTTTTTT
CATSGTGVTGELFF
>-|-|TRBV15|TRBJ1-5
TGTGCCACCAGCTACGGGACAAGCAATCAGCCCCAGCATTTT
CATSYGTSNQPQHF
>-|once|TRBV28|TRBJ2-1
TGTGCCAGCAGTCTGACCGGGGGATACAATGAGCAGTTCTTC
CASSLTGGYNEQFF